This T cell receptor beta chain was observed in a study of cytomegalovirus exposure and HLA in healthy donors. The study, taken as a whole, reports: Per published reports, the classifier diagnosed cytomegalovirus status with high specificity and sensitivity.

On this clone itself: Its antigen remains unknown.

Assay: immunoSEQ multiplex PCR; the TCRdb copy retains only in-frame clones and omits some. The data contain about 130,000 clones, roughly nine tenths of them singletons. This CDR3 has 15 amino acids. Trimming removed 4 bases from V and 3 bases from J, with 13 bases in between. Germline V gene data show CDR1 as MNHEY and CDR2 as SVGAGI. The source material was PBMCs. The receptor was derived from a woman aged 18-29 years in good health and CMV-seronegative. The V gene is TRBV6-5, the J gene TRBJ1-5; D uncertain. The CDR3 coding sequence is TGTGCCAGCAGTTCCGAGGGCGCGGACAATCAGCCCCAGCATTTT. This sequence encodes CASSSEGADNQPQHF.